This entry lists 26 T cell receptor beta chains sequenced from one sample in a study of blood T cell repertoires in COVID-19. Sequencing was performed with immunoSEQ multiplex PCR; in TCRdb, only in-frame clones are kept and a portion is missing. The sample has 200,000 to 300,000 clones, around 86% seen once. The sample comprised peripheral blood. These receptors originate from a woman between 55 and 75 years old with active or convalescent COVID-19.

CDR3 region: CASSQDSGRFSGNTIYF. The CDR3 DNA reads as TGCGCCAGCAGCCAAGATTCAGGCCGTTTCTCTGGAAACACCATATATTTT. This rearrangement joins TRBV4-3 to TRBJ1-3; D is unclear. Germline V gene data show CDR1 as LGHNA and CDR2 as YSLEER. V lost 0 bases, J lost 0 bases, and 12 bases lay in between. The CDR3 consists of 17 residues.

The genes are TRBV7-2 and TRBJ1-6; no definite D call. The CDR3 is 14 residues long. The germline CDR1 and CDR2 sequences are SGHTA and FQGNSA. V was pared by 1 base and J by 7 bases, with 8 bases between. For the CDR3, the DNA is TGTGCCAGCAGCTTAGAACACCGAAATTCACCCCTCCACTTT. It codes for CASSLEHRNSPLHF.

This chain joins TRBV4-2 and TRBJ1-1; TRBD1 matches 8 bases. This CDR3 region has 15 residues. V trimming: 1 base; J trimming: 4 bases; junction bases outside the gene matches: 5. Germline V gene sequence: CDR1 LGHNA, CDR2 YNFKEQ. CDR3 residues: CASSQGAGGLTEAFF. The DNA of the CDR3 is TGTGCCAGCAGCCAAGGGGCAGGGGGCCTCACTGAAGCTTTCTTT.

In this sample, this clone turned up once. The CDR3 nucleotides are TGTGCCAGCAGTTACTCTCCCCAGCAGCCCCAGCATTTT. Translated, it gives CASSYSPQQPQHF. This chain connects TRBV6-2 or TRBV6-3 to TRBJ1-5, with no clear D. The germline V gene has CDR1 MNHEY and CDR2 SVGEGT. V was clipped by 0 bases and J by 7 bases, with 7 bases between them. There are 13 residues in the CDR3.

This clone was detected once. The chain uses TRBV3-1 (or the pseudogene TRBV3-2) and TRBJ2-5; 10 positions agree with TRBD2. Germline CDR1 is LGHDT and CDR2 is YNNKEL (reference sequence). The ends lost 3 bases at V and 1 base at J; junction bases unmatched: 5. The CDR3 contains 16 residues. The CDR3 here is CASSQLRLAGQETQYF. CDR3 bases: TGTGCCAGCAGCCAGCTGCGACTAGCGGGCCAAGAGACCCAGTACTTC.

The chain has TRBV7-2 and TRBJ1-1; D gene ambiguous. Trimming shortened V by 1 base and J by 4 bases, and 10 bases separated the two germline ends. CDR3 length equals 14 residues. CDR1 and CDR2 (germline): SGHTA, FQGNSA. The CDR3 bases are TGTGCCAGCAGCTTAGTGGCGGTGGGCACTGAAGCTTTCTTT. Protein product: CASSLVAVGTEAFF. Drawing the rest from reference TRBV7-2 and TRBJ1-1, the complete variable domain is GAGVSQSPSNKVTEKGKDVELRCDPISGHTALYWYRQSLGQGLEFLIYFQGNSAPDKSGLPSDRFSAERTGGSVSTLTIQRTQQEDSAVYLCASSLVAVGTEAFFGQGTRLTVV.

This chain uses TRBV12-5 with TRBJ1-2, with 9 bases fitting TRBD1. The junction had 7 bases not matched to a gene; V was cut back by 5 bases and J by 6 bases. The CDR3 runs to 14 residues. Germline CDR1 is LGHNT and CDR2 is FRNRAP. The CDR3 sequence: CASGRQGEWDGYTF. The CDR3 DNA reads as TGTGCTAGTGGTCGACAGGGGGAATGGGATGGCTACACCTTC.

This chain links TRBV12-5 with TRBJ2-2; D gene uncertain. With 2 bases removed from V and 6 bases from J, the gap between germline ends came to 7 bases. CDR1 LGHNT and CDR2 FRNRAP come from the germline V gene. This CDR3 comprises 13 residues. The DNA for the CDR3 is TGTGCTAGTGGTTTGTACAAGTCCGGGGAGCTGTTTTTT. Its protein product is CASGLYKSGELFF.

CDR3 DNA: TGTGCCAGCAGCTTTCGGGGGGCCCTCGCAGATACGCAGTATTTT. As protein: CASSFRGALADTQYF. The chain couples TRBV5-5 to TRBJ2-3; the D gene is possibly TRBD2 (7 bases). The CDR3 totals 15 residues. V lost 2 bases and J 4 bases, leaving 14 bases between the germline ends. Germline values: CDR1 SGHKS, CDR2 YYEKEE (reference sequence).

The chain recombines TRBV6-5 with TRBJ1-1; TRBD1 matches at 7 bases. The V gene's germline CDR1 is MNHEY and CDR2 SVGAGI. V lost 7 bases, J lost 8 bases, and 10 bases stayed unmatched. This CDR3 region has 13 residues. For the CDR3, the DNA is TGTGCCAGCACCGAAAGGCGGGACAGCGAAGCTTTCTTT. It encodes CASTERRDSEAFF.

The chain couples TRBV7-9 to TRBJ2-1, with TRBD2 identical over 12 bases. The CDR3 consists of 16 residues. Germline V lookup: CDR1 SEHNR, CDR2 FQNEAQ (reference sequence). Germline trimming cut 6 bases from V and 10 bases from J; bases unmatched to any gene: 13. The CDR3 bases are TGTGCCAGCAGACGATCTAGCGGGGGGGCCGTCGGCGAGCAGTTCTTC. It specifies CASRRSSGGAVGEQFF.

The chain couples TRBV6-2 or TRBV6-3 to TRBJ2-3; D is undetermined. CDR3 size: 13 residues. Deletions cut 3 bases from V and 4 bases from J, with 8 bases between. Germline V CDR1 and CDR2: MNHEY, SVGEGT. The CDR3 DNA is TGTGCCAGCAGTTATTCATCCCCAGATACGCAGTATTTT. Its translation is CASSYSSPDTQYF.

The rearrangement links TRBV10-2 to TRBJ1-2; 9 positions match TRBD1. The germline gives CDR1 WSHSY, CDR2 SAAADI. CDR3 length: 17 amino acids. The ends lost 7 bases at V and 4 bases at J; junction bases unmatched: 16. The CDR3 coding sequence is TGCGCCAGCAAAAATAAGATGGCGGGACAGGGCGTCTATGGCTACACCTTC. This translates into CASKNKMAGQGVYGYTF.

The rearrangement uses TRBV6-5 and TRBJ2-7; the D gene is possibly TRBD2 (6 bases). The CDR3 has 13 residues. V lost 5 bases to trimming and J lost 4 bases, with 12 bases between them. Germline CDR1 reads MNHEY; CDR2 reads SVGAGI. This CDR3 reads CASSHGGGYEQYF. CDR3 nucleotide sequence: TGTGCCAGCAGTCACGGGGGTGGATACGAGCAGTACTTC.

The chain links TRBV20-1 to TRBJ1-1; weak D call: TRBD1 (5 bases). Germline assignment: CDR1 DFQATT and CDR2 SNEGSKA (reference sequence). CDR3 length equals 13 residues. V was trimmed by 3 bases and J by 2 bases, leaving 10 bases between them. DNA of the CDR3: TGCAGTGCTAGTAGGGGAGGAAACACTGAAGCTTTCTTT. Its protein is CSASRGGNTEAFF.

The chain is built from TRBV7-2 and TRBJ1-2, with D possibly being TRBD1 (6 bases). The V gene's germline CDR1 is SGHTA and CDR2 FQGNSA. V was shortened by 5 bases and J by 3 bases, with 16 bases between the two germline ends. There are 15 residues in the CDR3. The CDR3 DNA reads TGTGCCAGCAGCCCTCACGGGGGGCGCCACTATGGCTACACCTTC. Protein product: CASSPHGGRHYGYTF.

The chain carries TRBV3-1 (or the pseudogene TRBV3-2) and TRBJ1-1; D is ambiguous. The CDR3 sequence is 14 residues long. V was shortened by 4 bases and J by 5 bases, with 14 bases between the two germline ends. Germline lookup yields CDR1 LGHDT and CDR2 YNNKEL (reference sequence). The CDR3 DNA reads TGTGCCAGCAGCCGGAGGCAAACTGGGACTGAAGCTTTCTTT. Its translation is CASSRRQTGTEAFF.

The V call is TRBV4-1, the J call TRBJ2-5; perhaps TRBD2 as D (6 bases). V lost 5 bases and J 7 bases, leaving 17 bases between the germline ends. The CDR3 totals 14 residues. Germline V gives CDR1 MGHRA, CDR2 YSYEKL. The CDR3 nucleotides are TGCGCCAGCAGCTGGGGACTTTCTTCTGGGACCCAGTACTTC. The encoded protein is CASSWGLSSGTQYF.

The rearrangement uses TRBV12-3 or TRBV12-4 and TRBJ2-3; TRBD1 matches 8 bases. The CDR3 length is 13 residues. Trimming cost V 6 bases and J 5 bases; bases outside gene matches: 4. The CDR3 region is CASSPGGLDTQYF. CDR3 DNA sequence: TGTGCCAGCAGCCCAGGGGGCTTAGATACGCAGTATTTT.

V gene TRBV7-3 combines with J gene TRBJ1-1; possibly TRBD1 for D (5 bases). This CDR3 has 15 amino acids. Germline values: CDR1 SGHTA, CDR2 FQGTGA. V was cut by 0 bases and J by 1 base, with 9 bases left in between. In nucleotides, the CDR3 is TGTGCCAGCAGCTTAACAGACAGCCCGAACACTGAAGCTTTCTTT. Encoded protein: CASSLTDSPNTEAFF.

The chain joins TRBV18 to TRBJ1-3, with D possibly matching TRBD1 (5 bases). Germline-derived CDR1 and CDR2 are KGHSH and LQKENI. This CDR3 region has 16 residues. Trimming left V 4 bases short and J 0 bases short, with 13 bases between. CDR3 sequence reads: CASSQQDKISGNTIYF. The CDR3 DNA sequence: TGTGCCAGCTCACAACAGGATAAGATCTCTGGAAACACCATATATTTT. The full variable domain, in which reference TRBV18 and TRBJ1-3 provide the parts outside the CDR3, is NAGVMQNPRHLVRRRGQEARLRCSPMKGHSHVYWYRQLPEEGLKFMVYLQKENIIDESGMPKERFSAEFPKEGPSILRIQQVVRGDSAAYFCASSQQDKISGNTIYFGEGSWLTVV.

The chain is built from TRBV7-2 and TRBJ2-5; 10 bases are a match to TRBD2. This CDR3 spans 17 amino acids. Trimming removed 1 base from V and 6 bases from J; junction bases left unmatched: 11. Germline lookup yields CDR1 SGHTA and CDR2 FQGNSA. In nucleotides, the CDR3 is TGTGCCAGCAGCTTAGATCCTCTTAGCGGGGGGATTAAGACCCAGTACTTC. This sequence encodes CASSLDPLSGGIKTQYF. Supplemented by reference TRBV7-2 and TRBJ2-5, the full variable domain reads GAGVSQSPSNKVTEKGKDVELRCDPISGHTALYWYRQSLGQGLEFLIYFQGNSAPDKSGLPSDRFSAERTGGSVSTLTIQRTQQEDSAVYLCASSLDPLSGGIKTQYFGPGTRLLVL.

The chain joins TRBV7-2 to TRBJ1-1; tentatively, D is TRBD1 (5 bases). V gave up 4 bases and J gave up 4 bases, with 13 bases separating them. Germline assignment: CDR1 SGHTA and CDR2 FQGNSA. The CDR3 covers 14 residues. CDR3 in amino acids: CASSSQGGPTEAFF. CDR3 DNA: TGTGCCAGCAGCTCTCAGGGAGGACCCACTGAAGCTTTCTTT. The complete variable domain, with remaining parts taken from reference TRBV7-2 and TRBJ1-1, reads GAGVSQSPSNKVTEKGKDVELRCDPISGHTALYWYRQSLGQGLEFLIYFQGNSAPDKSGLPSDRFSAERTGGSVSTLTIQRTQQEDSAVYLCASSSQGGPTEAFFGQGTRLTVV.

This chain joins TRBV30 and TRBJ1-2, with D uncertain. Trimming cost V 1 base and J 3 bases, with 9 bases left between them. The CDR3 runs 13 residues. CDR1 GTSNPN and CDR2 SVGIG come from the germline V gene (reference sequence). The CDR3 nucleotides are TGTGCCTGGAGTGGTGAGGGAGACTATGGCTACACCTTC. Protein sequence: CAWSGEGDYGYTF.

The rearrangement uses TRBV7-6 and TRBJ1-1; tentative D call: TRBD1 (5 bases). The CDR3 sequence is 13 residues long. V lost 10 bases and J lost 2, with 14 bases in between. The germline V gene has CDR1 SGHVS and CDR2 FNYEAQ. The CDR3 protein is CATHPTVNTEAFF. CDR3 coding DNA: TGTGCCACCCACCCGACAGTAAACACTGAAGCTTTCTTT.

The chain recombines TRBV6-6 with TRBJ1-6; D gene unclear. The CDR3 length is 13 residues. In germline, CDR1 is MNHNY, CDR2 SVGAGI (reference sequence). Trimming pared 8 bases from V and 7 bases from J, leaving 12 bases between. CDR3 amino acids: CASRGQTNSPLHF. The CDR3 nucleotides are TGTGCCAGCCGAGGGCAGACGAATTCACCCCTCCACTTT.